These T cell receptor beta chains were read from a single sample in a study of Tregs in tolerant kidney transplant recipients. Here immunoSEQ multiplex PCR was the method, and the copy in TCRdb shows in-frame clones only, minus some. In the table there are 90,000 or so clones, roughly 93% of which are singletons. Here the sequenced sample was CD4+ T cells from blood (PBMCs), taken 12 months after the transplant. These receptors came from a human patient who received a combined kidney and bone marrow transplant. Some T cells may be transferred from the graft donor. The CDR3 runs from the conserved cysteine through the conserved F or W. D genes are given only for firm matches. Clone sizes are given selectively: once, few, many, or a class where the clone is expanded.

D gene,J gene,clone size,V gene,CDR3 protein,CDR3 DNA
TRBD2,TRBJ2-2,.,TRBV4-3,CASSRKSRTSGSTGELFF,TGCGCCAGCAGCCGAAAATCCAGGACTAGCGGGTCCACCGGGGAGCTGTTTTTT
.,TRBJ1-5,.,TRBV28,CASSLVQELFRSDQPQHF,TGTGCCAGCAGTTTGGTCCAGGAATTGTTTAGGTCAGATCAGCCCCAGCATTTT
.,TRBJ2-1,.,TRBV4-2,CASSRRQVDNEQFF,TGTGCCAGCAGCCGAAGACAGGTAGACAATGAGCAGTTCTTC
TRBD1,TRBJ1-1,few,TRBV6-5,CASSSRRGTGGEAFF,TGTGCCAGCAGTTCACGGCGAGGGACAGGGGGTGAAGCTTTCTTT
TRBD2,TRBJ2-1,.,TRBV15,CATSRRLGGAKDEQFF,TGTGCCACCAGCCGCAGACTCGGGGGGGCGAAGGATGAGCAGTTCTTC
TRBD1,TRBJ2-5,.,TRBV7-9,CASSLPRLTGFRVETQYF,TGTGCCAGCAGCTTACCTCGCCTGACAGGGTTTAGAGTAGAGACCCAGTACTTC
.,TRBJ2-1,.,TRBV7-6,CASSSNPKTRPSFNEQFF,TGTGCCAGCAGCTCAAACCCCAAGACAAGGCCCTCCTTCAATGAGCAGTTCTTC
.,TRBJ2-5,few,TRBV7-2,CASSLNLLASMETQYF,TGTGCCAGCAGCTTAAATTTGTTAGCTAGCATGGAGACCCAGTACTTC
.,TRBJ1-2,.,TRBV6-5,CASSPTANYGYTF,TGTGCCAGCAGTCCGACAGCTAACTATGGCTACACCTTC
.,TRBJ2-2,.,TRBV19,CASSLSGRKRITGELFF,TGTGCCAGTAGCCTATCCGGGAGAAAGAGAATCACCGGGGAGCTGTTTTTT
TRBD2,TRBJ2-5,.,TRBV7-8,CASSFLRPSGRAETQYF,TGTGCCAGCAGCTTTTTACGACCCAGCGGGAGGGCAGAGACCCAGTACTTC
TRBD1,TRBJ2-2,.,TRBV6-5,CASRVTGRSGELFF,TGTGCCAGCAGAGTGACAGGGCGATCCGGGGAGCTGTTTTTT
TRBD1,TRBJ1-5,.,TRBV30,CAWTGGSNQPQHF,TGTGCCTGGACAGGGGGCAGCAATCAGCCCCAGCATTTT
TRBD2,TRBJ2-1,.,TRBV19,CASRGLAGVYNEQFF,TGTGCCAGTAGGGGACTAGCGGGAGTATACAATGAGCAGTTCTTC
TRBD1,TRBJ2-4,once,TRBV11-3,CASSTTGTGSNIQYF,TGTGCCAGCAGCACTACCGGGACAGGGAGCAACATTCAGTACTTC
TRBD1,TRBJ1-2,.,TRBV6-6,CASSYRTGFYGYTF,TGTGCCAGCAGTTACAGGACAGGATTCTATGGCTACACCTTC
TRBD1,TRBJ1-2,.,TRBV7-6,CASSLAGTGNYGYTF,TGTGCCAGCAGCTTAGCGGGGACAGGGAACTATGGCTACACCTTC
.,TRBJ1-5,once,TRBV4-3,CASSQSAGRFSQPQHF,TGCGCCAGCAGCCAAAGTGCAGGGAGGTTTAGTCAGCCCCAGCATTTT
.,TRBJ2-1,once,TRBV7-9,CASSPRTVHNEQFF,TGTGCCAGCAGCCCTAGGACAGTCCACAATGAGCAGTTCTTC
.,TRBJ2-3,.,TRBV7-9,CASSHSNTDTQYF,TGTGCCAGCAGCCACTCAAACACAGATACGCAGTATTTT
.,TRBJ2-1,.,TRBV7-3,CASSNRAGALFNEQFF,TGTGCCAGCAGCAACCGGGCGGGGGCTCTTTTCAATGAGCAGTTCTTC
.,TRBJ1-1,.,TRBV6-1,CASSGGPGTLNTEAFF,TGTGCCAGCAGTGGGGGTCCCGGGACATTGAACACTGAAGCTTTCTTT
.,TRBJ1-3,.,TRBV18,CASSPDTGNTIYF,TGTGCCAGCTCACCGGACACAGGAAACACCATATATTTT
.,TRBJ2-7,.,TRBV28,CASRRSYEQYF,TGTGCCAGCAGGCGCTCCTACGAGCAGTACTTC
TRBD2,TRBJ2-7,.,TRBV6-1,CASSLSGTAYEQYF,TGTGCCAGCAGTTTGAGCGGGACCGCCTACGAGCAGTACTTC
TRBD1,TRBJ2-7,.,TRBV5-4,CASSLETGGYEQYF,TGTGCCAGCAGCTTGGAGACAGGGGGCTACGAGCAGTACTTC
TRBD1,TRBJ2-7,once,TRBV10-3,CAIQGGFIDEQYF,TGTGCCATCCAAGGGGGCTTCATCGACGAGCAGTACTTC
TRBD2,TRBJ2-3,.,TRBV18,CASSPSLAGVTDTQYF,TGTGCCAGCTCACCATCATTAGCGGGAGTCACAGATACGCAGTATTTT
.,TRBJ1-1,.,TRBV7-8,CASSFSTGNTEAFF,TGTGCCAGCAGCTTTTCGACAGGCAACACTGAAGCTTTCTTT
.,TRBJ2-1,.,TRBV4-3,CASSQDQIASFF,TGCGCCAGCAGCCAAGATCAGATAGCGTCGTTCTTC
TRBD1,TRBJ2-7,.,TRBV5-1,CASTLTGEYEQYF,TGCGCCAGCACCTTGACAGGGGAATACGAGCAGTACTTC
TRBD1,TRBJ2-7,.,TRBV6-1,CASSAFGQGASEQYF,TGTGCCAGCAGCGCATTCGGACAGGGGGCAAGCGAGCAGTACTTC